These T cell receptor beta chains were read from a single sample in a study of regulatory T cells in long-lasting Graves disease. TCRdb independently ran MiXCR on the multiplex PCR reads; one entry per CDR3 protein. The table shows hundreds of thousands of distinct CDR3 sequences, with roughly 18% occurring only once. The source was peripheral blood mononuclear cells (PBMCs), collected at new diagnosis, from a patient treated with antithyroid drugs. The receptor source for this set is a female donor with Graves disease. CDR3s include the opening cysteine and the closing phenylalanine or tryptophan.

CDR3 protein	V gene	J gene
CASSSGLAGAGDTQYF	TRBV7-6	TRBJ2-3
CASSVGASLRFYGYTF	TRBV12-3/TRBV12-4	TRBJ1-2
CASSYANLAGGDNEQFF	TRBV6-5	TRBJ2-1
CASSMGRSGETQYF	TRBV19	TRBJ2-5
CASRGPGHLAKNIQYF	TRBV6-1	TRBJ2-4
CASSSQGGYTGELFF	TRBV6-5	TRBJ2-2
CASSLRGSYNEQFF	TRBV27	TRBJ2-1
CASSITHEQFF	TRBV5-1	TRBJ2-1
CASSIVEAAQAFF	TRBV19	TRBJ1-1
CASSLRTSGTYEQYF	TRBV7-2	TRBJ2-7
CASSNNEQFF	TRBV2	TRBJ2-1
CASSPGDWLYEQYF	TRBV18	TRBJ2-7
CASSLAGGDVGQYF	TRBV12-3/TRBV12-4	TRBJ2-7
CASSYAASGRVRETQYF	TRBV6-5	TRBJ2-5
CASRTPGPPREQYF	TRBV6-1	TRBJ2-7
CASSQGAGVNYEQYF	TRBV3-1	TRBJ2-7
CASSLYQGRSETQYF	TRBV3-1	TRBJ2-5
CASSLVASGIPYEQYF	TRBV27	TRBJ2-7
CASTPRGGSSYNEQFF	TRBV6-1	TRBJ2-1
CASSQGTSGTYEQYF	TRBV4-2	TRBJ2-7
CASSEAWGRGRNTEAFF	TRBV6-1	TRBJ1-1
CSATRQGRRGWQYF	TRBV20-1	TRBJ2-7
CASSEGGVSNQPQHF	TRBV2	TRBJ1-5
CASSPLVNSYNEQFF	TRBV3-1	TRBJ2-1
CASATFGTDTQYF	TRBV7-6	TRBJ2-3
CASSPSGQPTSSYEQYF	TRBV6-1	TRBJ2-7
CASSQVLGEKLFF	TRBV3-1	TRBJ1-4
CASSWGEGYTF	TRBV5-1	TRBJ1-2
CASRFLRSNEKLFF	TRBV19	TRBJ1-4
CAISESTRTSGTDTQYF	TRBV10-3	TRBJ2-3
CASSLNVGRTEFTDTQYF	TRBV7-6	TRBJ2-3
CASSLRSGQREGEQFF	TRBV5-4	TRBJ2-1
CASSTIGSAYGYTF	TRBV6-1	TRBJ1-2
CASSPPRRGRAEAFF	TRBV28	TRBJ1-1
CASSLQGTNTEASF	TRBV12-3/TRBV12-4	TRBJ1-1
CASSWTVGTIQETQYF	TRBV18	TRBJ2-5
CSVRDPTRGNTIYF	TRBV29-1	TRBJ1-3
CASSIGARTDTQYF	TRBV19	TRBJ2-3
CASSPRDRLGNTDTQYF	TRBV2	TRBJ2-3
CASSQDRDSPLHF	TRBV12-3/TRBV12-4	TRBJ1-6
CSARYPAYNEQYF	TRBV20-1	.